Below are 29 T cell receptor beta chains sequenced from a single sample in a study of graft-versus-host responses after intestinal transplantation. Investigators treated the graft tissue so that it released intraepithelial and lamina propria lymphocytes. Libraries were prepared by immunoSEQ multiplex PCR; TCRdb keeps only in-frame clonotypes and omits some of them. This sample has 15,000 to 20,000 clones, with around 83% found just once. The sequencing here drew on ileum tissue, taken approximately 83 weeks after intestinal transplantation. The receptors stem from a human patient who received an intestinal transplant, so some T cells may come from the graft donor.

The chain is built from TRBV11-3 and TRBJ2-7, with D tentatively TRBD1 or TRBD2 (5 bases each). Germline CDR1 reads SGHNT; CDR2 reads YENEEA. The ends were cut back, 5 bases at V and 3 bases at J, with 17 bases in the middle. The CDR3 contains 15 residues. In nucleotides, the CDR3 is TGTGCCAGCAGCCCCCCCCGGGACGCCTACTACGAGCAGTACTTC. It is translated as CASSPPRDAYYEQYF.

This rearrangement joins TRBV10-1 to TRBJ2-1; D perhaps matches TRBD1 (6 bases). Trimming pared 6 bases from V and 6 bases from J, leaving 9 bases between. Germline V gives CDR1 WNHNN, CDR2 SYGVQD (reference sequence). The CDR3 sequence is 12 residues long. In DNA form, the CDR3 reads TGCGCCAGCAGACAGGGATTCAATGAGCAGTTCTTC. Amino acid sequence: CASRQGFNEQFF.

DNA for the CDR3: TGCGCCAGCAGCTACCGATCGGGACAAGGTTTAGTGCAGTACTTC. It is translated as CASSYRSGQGLVQYF. The chain uses TRBV4-1 and TRBJ2-7, with a possible D match to TRBD1 (6 bases). The CDR3 extends over 15 amino acids. The germline V gene has CDR1 MGHRA and CDR2 YSYEKL. Trimming took 5 bases from V and 9 from J, leaving 23 bases between them.

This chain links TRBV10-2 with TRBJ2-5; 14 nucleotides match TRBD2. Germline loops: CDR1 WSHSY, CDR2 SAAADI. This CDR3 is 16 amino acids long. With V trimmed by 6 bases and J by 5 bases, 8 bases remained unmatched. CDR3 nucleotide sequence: TGCGCCAGCAGGACTAGCGGGGGGGTTAACAAGGAGACCCAGTACTTC. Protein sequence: CASRTSGGVNKETQYF.

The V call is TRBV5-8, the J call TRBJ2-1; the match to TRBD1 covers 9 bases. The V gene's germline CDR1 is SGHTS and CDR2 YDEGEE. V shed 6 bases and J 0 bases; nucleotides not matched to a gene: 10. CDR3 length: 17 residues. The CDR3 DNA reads TGTGCCAGCACCCTTTTACCGACAGGGGGCTCCTACAATGAGCAGTTCTTC. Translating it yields CASTLLPTGGSYNEQFF.

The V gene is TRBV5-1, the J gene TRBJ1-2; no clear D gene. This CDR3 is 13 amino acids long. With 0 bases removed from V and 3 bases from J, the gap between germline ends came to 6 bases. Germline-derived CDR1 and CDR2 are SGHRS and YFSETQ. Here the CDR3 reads CASSLDGDYGYTF. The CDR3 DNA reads TGCGCCAGCAGCTTGGACGGGGACTATGGCTACACCTTC.

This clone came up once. The CDR3 region has the DNA TGCAGCGTTGCCCTAACAAAGGGTGAAAAACTGTTTTTT. Its translation: CSVALTKGEKLFF. The chain couples TRBV29-1 to TRBJ1-4; D is undetermined. The length of the CDR3 is 13 residues. V was shortened by 4 bases and J by 7 bases, with 13 bases between the two germline ends. Germline CDR1 reads SQVTM; CDR2 reads ANQGSEA.

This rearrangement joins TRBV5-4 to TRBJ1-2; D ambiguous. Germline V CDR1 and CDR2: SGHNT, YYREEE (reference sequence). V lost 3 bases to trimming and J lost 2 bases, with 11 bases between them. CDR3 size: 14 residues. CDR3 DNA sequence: TGTGCCAGCAGCTCCGAACAGAAAAACTATGGCTACACCTTC. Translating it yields CASSSEQKNYGYTF. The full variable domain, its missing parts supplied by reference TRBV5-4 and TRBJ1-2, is ETGVTQSPTHLIKTRGQQVTLRCSSQSGHNTVSWYQQALGQGPQFIFQYYREEENGRGNFPPRFSGLQFPNYSSELNVNALELDDSALYLCASSSEQKNYGYTFGSGTRLTVV.

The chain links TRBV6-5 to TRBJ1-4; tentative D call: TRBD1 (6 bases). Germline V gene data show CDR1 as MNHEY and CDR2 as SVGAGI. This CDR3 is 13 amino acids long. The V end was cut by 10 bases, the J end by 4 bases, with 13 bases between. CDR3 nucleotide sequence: TGTGCCACCCGACAGGCTGGTAATGAAAAACTGTTTTTT. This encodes CATRQAGNEKLFF.

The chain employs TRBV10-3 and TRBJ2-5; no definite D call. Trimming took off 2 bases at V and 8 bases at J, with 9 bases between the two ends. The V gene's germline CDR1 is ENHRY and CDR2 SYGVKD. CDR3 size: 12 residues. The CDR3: CAISEPRSTQYF. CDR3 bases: TGTGCCATCAGTGAGCCAAGATCAACCCAGTACTTC.

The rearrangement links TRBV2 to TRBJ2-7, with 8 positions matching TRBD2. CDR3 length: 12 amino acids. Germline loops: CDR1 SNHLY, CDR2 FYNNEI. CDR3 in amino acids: CAAGGGGYEQYF. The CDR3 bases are TGTGCGGCCGGGGGGGGCGGCTACGAGCAGTACTTC.

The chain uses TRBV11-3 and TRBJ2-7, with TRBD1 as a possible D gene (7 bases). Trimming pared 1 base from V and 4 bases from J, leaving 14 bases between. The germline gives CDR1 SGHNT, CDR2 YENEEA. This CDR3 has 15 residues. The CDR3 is CASSLGLGGGYEQYF. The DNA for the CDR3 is TGTGCCAGCAGCTTAGGACTAGGGGGCGGATACGAGCAGTACTTC.

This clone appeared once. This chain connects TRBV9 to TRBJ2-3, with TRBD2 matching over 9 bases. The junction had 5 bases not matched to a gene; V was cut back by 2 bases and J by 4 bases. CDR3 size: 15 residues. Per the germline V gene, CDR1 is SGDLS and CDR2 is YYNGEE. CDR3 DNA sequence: TGTGCCAGCAGCGTGGGTAGCGGGGGTTCAGATACGCAGTATTTT. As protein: CASSVGSGGSDTQYF.

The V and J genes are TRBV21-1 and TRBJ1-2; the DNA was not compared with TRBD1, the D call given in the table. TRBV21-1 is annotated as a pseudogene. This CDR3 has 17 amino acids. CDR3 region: CASSKALRGRRDYGYTF. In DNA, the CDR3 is TGTGCCAGCAGCAAAGCGCTAAGGGGGCGTCGGGACTATGGCTACACCTTC.

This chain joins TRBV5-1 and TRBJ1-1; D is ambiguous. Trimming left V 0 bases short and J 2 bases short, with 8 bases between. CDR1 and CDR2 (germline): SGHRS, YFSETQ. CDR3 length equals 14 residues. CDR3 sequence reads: CASSLEHPNTEAFF. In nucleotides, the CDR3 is TGCGCCAGCAGCTTGGAACACCCCAACACTGAAGCTTTCTTT. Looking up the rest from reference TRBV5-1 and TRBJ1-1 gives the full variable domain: KAGVTQTPRYLIKTRGQQVTLSCSPISGHRSVSWYQQTPGQGLQFLFEYFSETQRNKGNFPGRFSGRQFSNSRSEMNVSTLELGDSALYLCASSLEHPNTEAFFGQGTRLTVV.

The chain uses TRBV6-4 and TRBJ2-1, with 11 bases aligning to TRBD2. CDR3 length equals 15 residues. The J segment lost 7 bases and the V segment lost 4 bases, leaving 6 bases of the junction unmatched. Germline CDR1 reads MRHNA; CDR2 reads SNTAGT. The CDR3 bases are TGTGCCAGCAGTGTTAGCGGGGGGGCTCGGAATGAGCAGTTCTTC. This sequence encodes CASSVSGGARNEQFF.

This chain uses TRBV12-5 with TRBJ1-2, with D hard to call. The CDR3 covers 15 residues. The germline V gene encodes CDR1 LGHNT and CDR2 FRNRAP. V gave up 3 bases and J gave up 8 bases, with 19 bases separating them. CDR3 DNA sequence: TGTGCTAGTGGTTTCGGGGTAGTGGCAGGAAAAGGCTACACCTTC. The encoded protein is CASGFGVVAGKGYTF. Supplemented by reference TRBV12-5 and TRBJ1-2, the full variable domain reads DARVTQTPRHKVTEMGQEVTMRCQPILGHNTVFWYRQTMMQGLELLAYFRNRAPLDDSGMPKDRFSAEMPDATLATLKIQPSEPRDSAVYFCASGFGVVAGKGYTFGSGTRLTVV.

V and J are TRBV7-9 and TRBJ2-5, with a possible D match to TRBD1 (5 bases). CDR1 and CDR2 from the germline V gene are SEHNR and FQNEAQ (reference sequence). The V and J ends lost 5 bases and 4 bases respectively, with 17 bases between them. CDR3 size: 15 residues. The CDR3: CASSAQGQAGETQYF. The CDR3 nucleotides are TGTGCCAGCAGCGCCCAGGGTCAGGCTGGAGAGACCCAGTACTTC.

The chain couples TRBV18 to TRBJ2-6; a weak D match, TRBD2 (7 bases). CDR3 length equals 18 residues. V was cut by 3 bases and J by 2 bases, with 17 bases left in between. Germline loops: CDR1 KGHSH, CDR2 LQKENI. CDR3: CASSPGGLMLAGANVLTF. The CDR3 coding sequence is TGTGCCAGCTCACCCGGGGGGCTTATGTTGGCTGGGGCCAACGTCCTGACTTTC.

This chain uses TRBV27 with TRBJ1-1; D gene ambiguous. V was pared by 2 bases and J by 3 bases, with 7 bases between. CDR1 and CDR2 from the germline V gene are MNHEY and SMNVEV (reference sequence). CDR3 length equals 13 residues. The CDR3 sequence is CASSLGGDTEAFF. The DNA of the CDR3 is TGTGCCAGCAGTTTAGGTGGGGACACTGAAGCTTTCTTT.

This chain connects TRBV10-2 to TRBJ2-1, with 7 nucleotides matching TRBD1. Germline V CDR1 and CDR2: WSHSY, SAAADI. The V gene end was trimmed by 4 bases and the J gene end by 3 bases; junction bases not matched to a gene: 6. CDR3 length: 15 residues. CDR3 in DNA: TGCGCCAGCAGTGTCACAGGGGCGAACTACAATGAGCAGTTCTTC. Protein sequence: CASSVTGANYNEQFF.

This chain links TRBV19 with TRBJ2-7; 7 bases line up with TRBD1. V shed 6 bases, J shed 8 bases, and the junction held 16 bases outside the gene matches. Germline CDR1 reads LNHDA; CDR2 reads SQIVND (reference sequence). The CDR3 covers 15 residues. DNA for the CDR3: TGTGCCAGTAGCGGGGCCGCTGGGACAGCAGGGCAGCAGTACTTC. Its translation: CASSGAAGTAGQQYF.

CDR3 region: CASSEADRNQPQHF. CDR3 nucleotide sequence: TGTGCCAGCAGTGAAGCGGACAGGAATCAGCCCCAGCATTTT. The V gene is TRBV2, the J gene TRBJ1-5; 7 positions agree with TRBD1. The CDR3 sequence is 14 residues long. CDR1 and CDR2 from the germline V gene are SNHLY and FYNNEI. V shed 0 bases and J 4 bases; nucleotides not matched to a gene: 0.

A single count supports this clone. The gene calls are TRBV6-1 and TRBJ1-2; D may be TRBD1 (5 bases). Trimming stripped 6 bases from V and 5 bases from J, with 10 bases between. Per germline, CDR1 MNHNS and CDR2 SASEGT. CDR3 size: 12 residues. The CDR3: CASRLPGYGYTF. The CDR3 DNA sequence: TGTGCCAGCAGGCTCCCAGGGTATGGCTACACCTTC.

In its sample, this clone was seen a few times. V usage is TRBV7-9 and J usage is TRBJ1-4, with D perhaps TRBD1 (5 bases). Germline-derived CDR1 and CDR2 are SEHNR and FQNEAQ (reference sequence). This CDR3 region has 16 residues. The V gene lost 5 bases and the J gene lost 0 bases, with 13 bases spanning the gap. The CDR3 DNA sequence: TGTGCCAGCAGCAGGCTGTCGACAGCAACTAATGAAAAACTGTTTTTT. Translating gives CASSRLSTATNEKLFF.

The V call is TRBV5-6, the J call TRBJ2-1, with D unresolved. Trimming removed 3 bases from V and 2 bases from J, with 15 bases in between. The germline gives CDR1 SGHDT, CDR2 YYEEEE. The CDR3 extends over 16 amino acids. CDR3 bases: TGTGCCAGCAGCTCCCCGAGGTGGCGAACCTACAATGAGCAGTTCTTC. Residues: CASSSPRWRTYNEQFF.

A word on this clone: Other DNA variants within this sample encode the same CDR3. This CDR3 reads CASSLLGGPNQPQHF. DNA of the CDR3: TGCGCCAGCAGCTTGTTAGGGGGCCCTAATCAGCCCCAGCATTTT. The rearrangement links TRBV5-1 to TRBJ1-5; 7 bases line up with TRBD1. Trimming took 1 base from V and 4 from J; bases not matched to a gene: 5. The CDR3 has 15 residues. The V gene's germline CDR1 is SGHRS and CDR2 YFSETQ.

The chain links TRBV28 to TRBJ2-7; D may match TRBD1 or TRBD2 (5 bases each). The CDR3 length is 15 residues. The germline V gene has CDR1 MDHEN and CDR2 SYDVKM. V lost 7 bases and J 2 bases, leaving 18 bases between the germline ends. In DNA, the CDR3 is TGTGCCAGCACCTCAGTCGGTGTGGGGGCCTACGAGCAGTACTTC. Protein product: CASTSVGVGAYEQYF.

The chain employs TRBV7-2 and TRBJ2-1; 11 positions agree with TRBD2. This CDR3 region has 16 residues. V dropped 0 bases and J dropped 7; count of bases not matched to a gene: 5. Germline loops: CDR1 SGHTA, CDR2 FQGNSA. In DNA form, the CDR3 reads TGTGCCAGCAGCTTAGCTAGCGGGGGGGCAAGGAATGAGCAGTTCTTC. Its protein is CASSLASGGARNEQFF.